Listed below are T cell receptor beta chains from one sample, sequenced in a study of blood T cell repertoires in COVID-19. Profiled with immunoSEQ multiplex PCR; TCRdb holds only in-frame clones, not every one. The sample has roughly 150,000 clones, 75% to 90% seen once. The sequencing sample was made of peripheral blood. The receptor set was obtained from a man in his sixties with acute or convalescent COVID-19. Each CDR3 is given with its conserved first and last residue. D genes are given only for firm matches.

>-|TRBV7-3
CASSSDWNTEAFF
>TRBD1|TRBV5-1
CASSLTGGTTNEKLFF
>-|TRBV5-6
CASSLSAAYEQYF
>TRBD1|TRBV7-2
CASSVGPGTGTYGYTF
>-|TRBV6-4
CASSRRGNYNSPLHF
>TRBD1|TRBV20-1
CSASSQGARNEQFF
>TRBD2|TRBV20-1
CSASSRVAGKGEQFF
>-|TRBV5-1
CASSPGRGRDEKLFF
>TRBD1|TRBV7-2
CASSLNPPGQWTGELFF
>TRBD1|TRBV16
CASSQGQGSSGNTIYF
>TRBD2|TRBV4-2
CASSRGLDSYEQYF
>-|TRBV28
CASRYPPGSYYQPQHF
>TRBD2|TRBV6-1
CASSEIWTSGVSSYNEQFF
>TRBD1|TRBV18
CASSPLRGQENYGYTF
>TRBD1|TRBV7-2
CASSSQPRQGQETQYF
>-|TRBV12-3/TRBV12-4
CASSLRQDNEQFF
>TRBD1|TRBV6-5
CASSRTGGAETQYF
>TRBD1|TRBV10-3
CAIRGTGGANEKLFF
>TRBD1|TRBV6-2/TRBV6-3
CASSPGQHRGANVLTF
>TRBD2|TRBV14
CASSFLAGARGNEQFF
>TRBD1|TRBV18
CASSARGQGSPGANVLTF
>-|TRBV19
CASGSRGTQYF
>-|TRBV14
CASSQDAGEQFF
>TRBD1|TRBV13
CASSSRDRGVGLFF
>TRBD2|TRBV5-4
CASSTSGGAPGELFF
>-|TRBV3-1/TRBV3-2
CASSQNPGGGTGELFF
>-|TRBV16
CASSQGRGGQETQYF
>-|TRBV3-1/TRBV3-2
CASSQGGVRSREQYF
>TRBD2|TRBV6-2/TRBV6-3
CASSGLAGKFKQYF
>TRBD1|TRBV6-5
CASSYSRQGSGNTIYF
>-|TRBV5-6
CASSFDRTPGNTIYF
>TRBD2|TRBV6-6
CASRDTSGSSYNEQFF
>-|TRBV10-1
CASRPLPGYEQYF
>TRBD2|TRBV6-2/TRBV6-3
CASSPPRLAASYEQYF
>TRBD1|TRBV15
CATSRDIDRGAGANVLTF
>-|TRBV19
CATLESTDQETQYF
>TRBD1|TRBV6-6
CASSSAGQGVKQYF
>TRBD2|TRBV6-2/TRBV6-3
CASSGAGLALALSQFF
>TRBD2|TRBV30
CAWRRGGRAKNIQYF
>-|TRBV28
CASSFGRSYTEAFF
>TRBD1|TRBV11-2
CASSLVQGTYNEQFF
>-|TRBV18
CASSHGGYEQYF
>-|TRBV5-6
CASSLAGPEKLFF
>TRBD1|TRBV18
CASSPRQGTEAFF
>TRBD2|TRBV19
CASSIQSSGRANEQFF
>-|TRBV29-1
CSVEAGSREQFF